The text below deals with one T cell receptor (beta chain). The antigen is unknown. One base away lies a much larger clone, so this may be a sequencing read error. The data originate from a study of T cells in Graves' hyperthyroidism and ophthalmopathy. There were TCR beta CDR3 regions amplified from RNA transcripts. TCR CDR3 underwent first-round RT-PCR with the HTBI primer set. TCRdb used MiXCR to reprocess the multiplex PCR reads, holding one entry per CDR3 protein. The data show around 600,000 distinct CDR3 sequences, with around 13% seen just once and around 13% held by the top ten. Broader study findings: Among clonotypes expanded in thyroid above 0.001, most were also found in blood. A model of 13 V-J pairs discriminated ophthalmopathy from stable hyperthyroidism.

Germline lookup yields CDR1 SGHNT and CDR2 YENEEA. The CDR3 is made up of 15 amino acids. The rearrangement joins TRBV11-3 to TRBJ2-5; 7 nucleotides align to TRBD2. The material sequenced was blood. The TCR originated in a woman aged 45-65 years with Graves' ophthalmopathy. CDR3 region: CASNLGHLAEETQYF. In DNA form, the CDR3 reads TGTGCCAGCAACTTAGGGCACCTAGCGGAAGAGACCCAGTACTTC.